Presented here are 15 T cell receptor beta chains from one specimen sequenced in a study of regulatory T cells in long-lasting Graves disease. Sequencing libraries for TCR beta were prepared with iRepertoire HTBI primers and Arm-PCR of CDR3 regions. TCRdb re-called the multiplex PCR reads with MiXCR, one entry per CDR3 protein. The sample records over 450,000 distinct CDR3 sequences, about 22% being singletons. Described time point: persistent/refractory GD, antithyroid drugs over 5 years with positive TRAb. Preparation of the TCR library used RNA extracted from PBMCs. Material: peripheral blood mononuclear cells (PBMCs), obtained when the disease was refractory, from a patient treated with antithyroid drugs. The receptors were gathered from a female donor with Graves disease.

This clonotype was seen ten or more times. This chain uses TRBV5-1 with TRBJ2-7, with a possible D match to TRBD2 (7 bases). This CDR3 has 15 residues. The germline gives CDR1 SGHRS, CDR2 YFSETQ. V shed 3 bases and J shed 4 bases, with 17 bases lying between them. CDR3 region: CASSSNAGEGYEQYF. For the CDR3, the DNA is TGCGCCAGCAGCTCCAACGCAGGGGAGGGTTACGAGCAGTACTTC.

CDR3 amino acids: CASSQGRQIIAKNIQYF. CDR3 coding DNA: TGTGCCAGCAGCCAAGGAAGACAGATCATAGCCAAAAACATTCAGTACTTC. The chain recombines TRBV3-2 with TRBJ2-4; TRBD1 is the table's D call, not checked against the DNA. TRBV3-2 is described as a pseudogene. The CDR3 loop spans 17 amino acids.

This clonotype was counted ten times or more. V is TRBV30 and J is TRBJ1-1; TRBD1 might be the D (5 bases). There are 13 residues in the CDR3. Trimming took 4 bases from V and 4 from J, leaving 13 bases between them. The germline V gene has CDR1 GTSNPN and CDR2 SVGIG (reference sequence). The CDR3 loop reads CAWNPRGSTEAFF. The CDR3 bases are TGTGCCTGGAATCCAAGGGGCTCCACTGAAGCTTTCTTT. Full variable domain (outside the CDR3, taken from reference TRBV30 and TRBJ1-1): SQTIHQWPATLVQPVGSPLSLECTVEGTSNPNLYWYRQAAGRGLQLLFYSVGIGQISSEVPQNLSASRPQDRQFILSSKKLLLSDSGFYLCAWNPRGSTEAFFGQGTRLTVV.

The V and J genes are TRBV4-3 and TRBJ1-2; D gene unclear. This CDR3 spans 15 amino acids. V was pared by 0 bases and J by 8 bases, with 16 bases between. Germline V gene lookup returns CDR1 LGHNA and CDR2 YSLEER. CDR3 nucleotide sequence: TGCGCCAGCAGCCAAGAAACACGAGCTACGGGCGGCTACACCTTC. As protein: CASSQETRATGGYTF.

This sequence joins TRBV2 and TRBJ1-6; D is unresolved. The germline V gene encodes CDR1 SNHLY and CDR2 FYNNEI. V gave up 4 bases and J gave up 6 bases, with 13 bases separating them. The CDR3 spans 15 residues. For the CDR3, the DNA is TGTGCCAGCAGTGTATCGGACGGTGTTAATTCACCCCTCCACTTT. Translating gives CASSVSDGVNSPLHF.

The CDR3 here is CASSLAPRASGPYTDTQYF. The CDR3 DNA is TGTGCCAGCAGCTTAGCTCCCCGGGCTAGCGGGCCTTACACAGATACGCAGTATTTT. V gene TRBV11-2 combines with J gene TRBJ2-3; 8 bases are a match to TRBD2. J gave up 2 bases and V 1 base, and 14 bases lay outside the gene matches. Germline values: CDR1 SGHAT, CDR2 FQNNGV. The CDR3 length is 19 residues.

This clonotype has ten or more counts. The chain joins TRBV12-3 or TRBV12-4 to TRBJ1-2; TRBD1 agrees at 9 bases. The CDR3 runs 15 residues. With 3 bases clipped from V and 2 bases from J, the junction kept 4 bases outside the gene matches. This chain's CDR3 is CASSLKQGANYGYTF. In DNA, the CDR3 is TGTGCCAGCAGTTTGAAACAGGGGGCAAACTATGGCTACACCTTC.

The gene calls are TRBV27 and TRBJ2-7; 8 positions match TRBD2. V trimming: 3 bases; J trimming: 1 base; junction bases outside the gene matches: 2. CDR1 and CDR2 (germline): MNHEY, SMNVEV (reference sequence). The CDR3 runs 14 residues. This CDR3 is CASSLREESYEQYF. CDR3 in DNA: TGTGCCAGCAGTTTGCGGGAGGAATCCTACGAGCAGTACTTC.

This clonotype showed up just a few times. The V and J genes are TRBV12-3 or TRBV12-4 and TRBJ1-2; D is uncertain. The V end was cut by 3 bases, the J end by 8 bases, with 10 bases between. The CDR3 is 12 residues long. This chain's CDR3 is CASSFLERGYTF. CDR3 in DNA: TGTGCCAGCAGTTTTTTGGAGCGAGGCTACACCTTC.

This chain uses TRBV28 with TRBJ1-1, with 7 bases identical to TRBD1. CDR1 and CDR2 (germline): MDHEN, SYDVKM. CDR3 size: 14 residues. V was clipped by 6 bases and J by 4 bases; unmatched bases: 8. The CDR3 here is CASSRRTGGTEAFF. The CDR3 DNA sequence: TGTGCCAGCAGCCGCCGGACAGGCGGCACTGAAGCTTTCTTT.

The rearrangement links TRBV10-3 to TRBJ1-5; D is uncertain. CDR1 and CDR2 (germline): ENHRY, SYGVKD. Between the trimmed V and J ends, which lost 10 bases and 5 bases, there was a span of 21 bases. The CDR3 consists of 15 residues. The CDR3 loop reads CATPRRGWVDQPQHF. The DNA for the CDR3 is TGTGCCACGCCTCGAAGAGGGTGGGTGGATCAGCCCCAGCATTTT.

This clonotype was counted many times. This sequence joins TRBV28 and TRBJ2-2; no definite D call. Germline CDR1 is MDHEN and CDR2 is SYDVKM. The V end was cut by 7 bases, the J end by 0 bases, with 9 bases between. The CDR3 loop spans 14 amino acids. The CDR3: CASKDGANTGELFF. The CDR3 DNA reads as TGTGCCAGCAAGGACGGCGCGAACACCGGGGAGCTGTTTTTT.

This clonotype was seen more than once but under ten times. V is TRBV30 and J is TRBJ2-5, with 10 bases matching TRBD1. CDR3 length: 15 amino acids. Trimming at V came to 4 bases and at J to 5 bases, leaving 10 bases not matched to a gene. Germline V gives CDR1 GTSNPN, CDR2 SVGIG (reference sequence). The CDR3 nucleotides read TGTGCCTGGAAGACAGGGGGCGGTTTGTGGGAGACCCAGTACTTC. This translates into CAWKTGGGLWETQYF.

V usage is TRBV10-3 and J usage is TRBJ1-1; D not certain. CDR3 size: 14 residues. The germline CDR1 and CDR2 sequences are ENHRY and SYGVKD. V was clipped by 10 bases and J by 6 bases, with 21 bases between them. The CDR3 is CASQASGGFPEAFF. In DNA form, the CDR3 reads TGTGCCAGCCAGGCGTCGGGAGGATTCCCTGAAGCTTTCTTT.

This clonotype appeared a few times. The CDR3 here is CSASSGSNQPQHF. The CDR3 region has the DNA TGCAGTGCTAGTTCTGGGAGCAATCAGCCCCAGCATTTT. The chain is built from TRBV20-1 and TRBJ1-5, with unresolved D. V was trimmed by 3 bases and J by 1 base, leaving 7 bases between them. From germline, CDR1 is DFQATT and CDR2 SNEGSKA (reference sequence). The CDR3 extends over 13 amino acids.